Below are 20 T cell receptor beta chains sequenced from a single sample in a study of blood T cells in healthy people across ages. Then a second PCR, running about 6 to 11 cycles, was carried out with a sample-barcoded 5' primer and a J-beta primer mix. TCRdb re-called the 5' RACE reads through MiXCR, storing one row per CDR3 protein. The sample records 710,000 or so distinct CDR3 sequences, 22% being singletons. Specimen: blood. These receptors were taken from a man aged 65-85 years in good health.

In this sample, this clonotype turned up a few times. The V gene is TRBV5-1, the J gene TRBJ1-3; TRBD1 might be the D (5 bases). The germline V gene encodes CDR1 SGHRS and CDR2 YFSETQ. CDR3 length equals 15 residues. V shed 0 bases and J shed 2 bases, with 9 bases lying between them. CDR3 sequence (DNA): TGCGCCAGCAGCTTGGCCGGGGCGACTGGAAACACCATATATTTT. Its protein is CASSLAGATGNTIYF.

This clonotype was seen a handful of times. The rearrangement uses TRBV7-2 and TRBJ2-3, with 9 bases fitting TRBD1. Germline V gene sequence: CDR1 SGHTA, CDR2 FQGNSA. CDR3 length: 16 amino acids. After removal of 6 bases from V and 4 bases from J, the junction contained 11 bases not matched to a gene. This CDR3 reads CASSSGTGKSADTQYF. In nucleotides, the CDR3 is TGTGCCAGCAGTTCCGGGACAGGGAAGAGCGCAGATACGCAGTATTTT.

As DNA, the CDR3 is TGTGCCAGCAGTTTGACAGGGGGAGCATCAATCGGCTACACCTTC. Protein product: CASSLTGGASIGYTF. V usage is TRBV27 and J usage is TRBJ1-2; 9 bases are a match to TRBD1. V trimming: 3 bases; J trimming: 8 bases; junction bases outside the gene matches: 10. Germline CDR1 reads MNHEY; CDR2 reads SMNVEV (reference sequence). This CDR3 region has 15 residues.

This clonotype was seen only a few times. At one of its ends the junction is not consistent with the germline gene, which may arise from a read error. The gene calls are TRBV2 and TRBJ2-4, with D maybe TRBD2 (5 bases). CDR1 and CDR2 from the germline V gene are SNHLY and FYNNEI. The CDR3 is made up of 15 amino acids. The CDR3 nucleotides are TGTGCCAGTAGTGACACCCGGGGAGCCAAAAACATTCAGTACTTC. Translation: CASSDTRGAKNIQYF.

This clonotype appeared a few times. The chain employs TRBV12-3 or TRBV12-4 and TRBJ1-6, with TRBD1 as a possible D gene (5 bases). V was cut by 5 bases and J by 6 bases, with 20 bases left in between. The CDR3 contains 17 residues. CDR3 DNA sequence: TGTGCCAGCAGTCCCCGGGACGGAGTCGCTTCTAATTCACCCCTCCACTTT. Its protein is CASSPRDGVASNSPLHF.

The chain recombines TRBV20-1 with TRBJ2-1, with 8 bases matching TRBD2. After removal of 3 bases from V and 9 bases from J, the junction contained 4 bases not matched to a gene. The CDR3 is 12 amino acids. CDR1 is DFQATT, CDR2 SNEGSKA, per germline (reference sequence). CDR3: CSASGGAGEQFF. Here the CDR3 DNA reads TGCAGTGCTAGCGGGGGGGCCGGTGAGCAGTTCTTC.

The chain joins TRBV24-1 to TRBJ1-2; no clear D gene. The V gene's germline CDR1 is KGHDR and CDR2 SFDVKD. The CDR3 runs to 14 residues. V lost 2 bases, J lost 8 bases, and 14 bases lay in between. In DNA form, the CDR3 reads TGTGCCACCAGTGATTCCAACAGAGGATACGGCTACACCTTC. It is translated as CATSDSNRGYGYTF.

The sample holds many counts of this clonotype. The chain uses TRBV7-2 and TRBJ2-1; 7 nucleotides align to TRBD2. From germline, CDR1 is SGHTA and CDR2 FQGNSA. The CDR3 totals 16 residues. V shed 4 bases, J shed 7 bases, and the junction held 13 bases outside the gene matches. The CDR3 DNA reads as TGTGCCAGCAGCTCTGTACTAGCGAGAGTGAGAAATGAGCAGTTCTTC. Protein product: CASSSVLARVRNEQFF.

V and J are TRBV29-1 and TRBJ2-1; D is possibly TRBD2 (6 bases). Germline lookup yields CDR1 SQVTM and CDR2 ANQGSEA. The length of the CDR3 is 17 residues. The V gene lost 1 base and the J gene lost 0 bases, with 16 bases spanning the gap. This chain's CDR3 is CSVEGPAGSSSYNEQFF. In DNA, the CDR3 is TGCAGCGTTGAAGGACCAGCGGGCAGTAGCTCCTACAATGAGCAGTTCTTC.

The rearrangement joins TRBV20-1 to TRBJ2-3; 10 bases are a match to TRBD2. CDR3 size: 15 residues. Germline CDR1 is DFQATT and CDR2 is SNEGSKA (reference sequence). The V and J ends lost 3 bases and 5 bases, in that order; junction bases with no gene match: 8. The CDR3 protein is CSASKPSGSLDTQYF. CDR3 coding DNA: TGCAGTGCTAGCAAGCCTAGCGGGAGTCTAGATACGCAGTATTTT.

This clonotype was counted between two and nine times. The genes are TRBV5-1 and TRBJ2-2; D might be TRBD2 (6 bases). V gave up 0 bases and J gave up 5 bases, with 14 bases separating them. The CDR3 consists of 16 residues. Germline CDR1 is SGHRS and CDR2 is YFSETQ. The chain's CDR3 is CASSLVTTGSTGELFF. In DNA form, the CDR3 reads TGCGCCAGCAGCTTGGTGACTACCGGGAGTACCGGGGAGCTGTTTTTT.

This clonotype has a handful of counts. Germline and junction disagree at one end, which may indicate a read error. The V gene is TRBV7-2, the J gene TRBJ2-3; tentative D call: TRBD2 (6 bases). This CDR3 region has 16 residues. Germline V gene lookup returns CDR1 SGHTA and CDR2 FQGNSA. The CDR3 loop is CANSPTSGARTDTQYF. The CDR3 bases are TGTGCCAACAGCCCCACTTCGGGAGCGCGCACAGATACGCAGTATTTT.

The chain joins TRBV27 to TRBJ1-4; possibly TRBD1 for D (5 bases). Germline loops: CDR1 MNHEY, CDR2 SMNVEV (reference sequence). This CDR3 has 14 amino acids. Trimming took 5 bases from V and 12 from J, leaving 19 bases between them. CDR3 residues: CASSRSGARGELFF. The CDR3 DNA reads TGTGCCAGCAGTCGGAGTGGCGCCCGGGGGGAACTGTTTTTT.

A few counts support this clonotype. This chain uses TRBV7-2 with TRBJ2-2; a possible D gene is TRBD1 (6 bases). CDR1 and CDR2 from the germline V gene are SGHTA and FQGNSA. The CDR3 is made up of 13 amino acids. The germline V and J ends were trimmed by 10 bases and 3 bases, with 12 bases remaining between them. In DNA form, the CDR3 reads TGTGCCATCCAGACAGGATACACCGGGGAGCTGTTTTTT. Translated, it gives CAIQTGYTGELFF.

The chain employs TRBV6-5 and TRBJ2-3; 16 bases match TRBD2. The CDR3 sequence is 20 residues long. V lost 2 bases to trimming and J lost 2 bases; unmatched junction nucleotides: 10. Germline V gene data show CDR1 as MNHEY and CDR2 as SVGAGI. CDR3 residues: CASSYVGGLAGGAFTDTQYF. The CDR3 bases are TGTGCCAGCAGTTACGTCGGGGGACTAGCGGGAGGGGCATTCACAGATACGCAGTATTTT.

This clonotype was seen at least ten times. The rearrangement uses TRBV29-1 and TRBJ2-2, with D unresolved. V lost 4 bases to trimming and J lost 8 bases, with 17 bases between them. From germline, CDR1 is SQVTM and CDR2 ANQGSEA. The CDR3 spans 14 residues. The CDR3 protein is CSVGSRERPGELFF. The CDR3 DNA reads TGCAGCGTTGGATCCCGAGAACGACCTGGGGAGCTGTTTTTT.

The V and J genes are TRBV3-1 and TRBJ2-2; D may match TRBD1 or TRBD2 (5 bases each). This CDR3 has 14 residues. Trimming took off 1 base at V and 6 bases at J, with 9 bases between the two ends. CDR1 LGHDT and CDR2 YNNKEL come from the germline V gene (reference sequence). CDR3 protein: CASSQGDGPGELFF. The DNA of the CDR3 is TGTGCCAGCAGCCAAGGGGACGGTCCCGGGGAGCTGTTTTTT.

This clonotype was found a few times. This chain's CDR3 is CASSPQLEETQYF. CDR3 DNA: TGTGCCAGCTCTCCCCAGCTAGAAGAGACCCAGTACTTC. The V call is TRBV18, the J call TRBJ2-5; D gene ambiguous. CDR1 and CDR2 from the germline V gene are KGHSH and LQKENI. This CDR3 comprises 13 residues. Trimming took off 6 bases at V and 3 bases at J, with 11 bases between the two ends.

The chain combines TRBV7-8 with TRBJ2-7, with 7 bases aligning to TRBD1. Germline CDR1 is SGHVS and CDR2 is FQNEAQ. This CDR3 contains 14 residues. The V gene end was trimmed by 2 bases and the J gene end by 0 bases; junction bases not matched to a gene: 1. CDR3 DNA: TGTGCCAGCAGCTTATGGGACAGCTCCTACGAGCAGTACGTC. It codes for CASSLWDSSYEQYV.

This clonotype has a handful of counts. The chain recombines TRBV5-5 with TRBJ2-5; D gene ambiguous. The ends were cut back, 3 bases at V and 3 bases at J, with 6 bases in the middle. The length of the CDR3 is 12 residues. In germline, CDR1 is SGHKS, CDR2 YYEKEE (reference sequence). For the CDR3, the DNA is TGTGCCAGCAGCTACGGAGAAGAGACCCAGTACTTC. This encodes CASSYGEETQYF.